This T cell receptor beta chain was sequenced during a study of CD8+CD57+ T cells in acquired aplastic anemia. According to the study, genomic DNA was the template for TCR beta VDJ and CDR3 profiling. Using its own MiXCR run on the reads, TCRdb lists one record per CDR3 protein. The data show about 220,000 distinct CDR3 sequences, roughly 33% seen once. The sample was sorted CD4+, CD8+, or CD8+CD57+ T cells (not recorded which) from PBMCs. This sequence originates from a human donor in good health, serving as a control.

CDR3 amino acids: CASRVREGQGTDTQYF. The CDR3 DNA sequence: TGTGCCAGCAGGGTAAGGGAAGGACAGGGCACAGATACGCAGTATTTT. The gene calls are TRBV25-1 and TRBJ2-3; 7 bases are a match to TRBD1. CDR1 and CDR2 from the germline V gene are MGHDK and SYGVNS. This CDR3 is 16 amino acids long. The junction had 10 bases not matched to a gene; V was cut back by 6 bases and J by 1 base.